This note documents a single TCR beta chain sequence. Its antigen is not known. V was trimmed by 5 bases and J by 1 base, leaving 10 bases between them. Germline V gene lookup returns CDR1 SGHVS and CDR2 FNYEAQ. The CDR3 covers 14 residues. The sorted-subset replicate PCRs were given approximately 190 ng DNA, which is about 29,000 T cell genomes. Per the original methods: Quality scores were absent from the junction-only immunoSEQ sequences, so filtering differed. Method: immunoSEQ multiplex PCR; TCRdb's copy keeps in-frame clones and lacks some. V, J and clone size were drawn from that table, and D and trimming were deduced from the DNA. The data contain a few million clones, about 93% of them singletons. The record originates from a study of shared clonotypes between healthy human individuals. Study as a whole: Researchers drew samples from a couple of women and a few men aged 18 to 49. Study results and limitations: Sampling involved blood alone; tissue repertoires likely differ.

In the naive CD8 group, cells lacked CD45RO and were positively selected for CCR7, so terminally differentiated effector memory CD45RA+ cells were left out. This chain connects TRBV7-6 to TRBJ2-3; maybe TRBD2 (6 bases). The material sequenced was naive CD8+ T cells from PBMCs. The clonotype was recovered from a man in his late teens or twenties in good health. Some clones in this sample may be carry-over from other donors' samples. The chain's CDR3 is CASSPGLGTDTQYF. As DNA, the CDR3 is TGTGCCAGCAGCCCGGGACTCGGCACAGATACGCAGTATTTT.